This T cell receptor beta chain was obtained from a study of low-dose radiotherapy and immunotherapy resistance in tumors. About the research overall: Fractions of 1 Gy went to Cohort 2 every two weeks, for 13 Gy over 26 weeks. Administration of intravenous cyclophosphamide at 200 mg/m2 took place every two weeks, one day before radiation and immunotherapy.

Primers used for first-strand cDNA, a TRAV- and TRBV-specific set, covered both alpha and beta chains. Over roughly 20 PCR cycles, TCRs were amplified from a constant-region primer and V-primer adapter. In vitro transcription served to amplify the isolated mRNA. TCRdb re-called the reads through MiXCR, storing one row per CDR3 protein. The repertoire holds tens of thousands of distinct CDR3 sequences, with more than 25% as singletons. As to time point: before trial treatment. Administered to the donors were nivolumab, ipilimumab, aspirin, low-dose cyclophosphamide and low-dose radiotherapy. This clonotype was detected ten times or more. Germline CDR1 reads MNHEY; CDR2 reads SVGEGT. This CDR3 contains 15 residues. The V gene end was trimmed by 6 bases and the J gene end by 7 bases; junction bases not matched to a gene: 9.

This chain links TRBV6-2 or TRBV6-3 with TRBJ2-3, with 11 bases identical to TRBD2. The clonotype originates from a female donor with ovarian cancer. The sample consisted of PBMCs, taken before treatment. The CDR3 region has the DNA TGTGCCAGCAGCCCTACTAGCGGGAGTGCGAATACGCAGTATTTT. This sequence encodes CASSPTSGSANTQYF.